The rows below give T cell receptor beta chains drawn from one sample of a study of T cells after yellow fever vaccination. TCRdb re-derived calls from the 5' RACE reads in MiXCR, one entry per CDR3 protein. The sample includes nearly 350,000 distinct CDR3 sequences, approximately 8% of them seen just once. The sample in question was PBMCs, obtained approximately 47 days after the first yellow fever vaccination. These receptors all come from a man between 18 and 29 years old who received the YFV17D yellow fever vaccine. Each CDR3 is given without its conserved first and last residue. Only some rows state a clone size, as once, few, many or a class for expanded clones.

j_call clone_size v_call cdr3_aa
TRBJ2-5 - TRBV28 AGGTTETQY
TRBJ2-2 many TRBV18 ASSPPSGTGVTGELF
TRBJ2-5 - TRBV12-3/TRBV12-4 ASGDRNLQETQY
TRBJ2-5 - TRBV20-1 SGAGGETQY
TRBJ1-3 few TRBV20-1 SASSWRNTIY
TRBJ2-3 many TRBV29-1 SVVGLAGGDTQY
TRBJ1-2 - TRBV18 ASSPPGGGPSYGYT
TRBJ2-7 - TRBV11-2 ASSFGPNGYEQY
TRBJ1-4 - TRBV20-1 SALGRRGLGKLF
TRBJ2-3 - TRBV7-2 ASSFLSSGGRSDTQY
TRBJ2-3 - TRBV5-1 ASSLDGPPDTQY
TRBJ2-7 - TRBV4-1 ASSQSEEGLYEQY
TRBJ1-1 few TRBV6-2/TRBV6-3 ASSEPAGTGWSEAF
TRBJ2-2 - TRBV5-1 ASSTGRQRDTGELF
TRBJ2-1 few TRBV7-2 ASSLARTSYNEQF
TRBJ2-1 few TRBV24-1 ATSGGAGVEQF
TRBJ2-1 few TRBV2 ASSEWFAGQYNEQF
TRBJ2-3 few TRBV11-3 ASSSGGSPSTDTQY
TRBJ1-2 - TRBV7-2 ASSPPHYGYT
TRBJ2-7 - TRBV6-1 ASTTGIGYEQY
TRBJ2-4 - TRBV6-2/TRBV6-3 ASRADILAKNIQY
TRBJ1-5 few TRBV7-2 ASSLDGGGSNQPQH
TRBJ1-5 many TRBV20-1 SARETVKPPQH
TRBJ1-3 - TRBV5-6 ASSLSPFWGGNTIY
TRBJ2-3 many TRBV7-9 ASSPTPTDTSTDTQY
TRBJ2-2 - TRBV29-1 SVEARRRTGELF
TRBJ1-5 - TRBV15 ATSRGLQPQH
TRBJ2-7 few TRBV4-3 ASSKDRAVYEQY
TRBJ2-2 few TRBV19 ASSPQGASTGELF
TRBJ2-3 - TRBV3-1 ASSPRTGGQGDTQY
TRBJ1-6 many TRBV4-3 ASSQETPGGNSPLH
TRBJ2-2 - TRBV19 ASSSSPAGELF
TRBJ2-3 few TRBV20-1 SATGLAGGSTDTQY
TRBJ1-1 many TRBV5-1 ASSRQQGWGEAF
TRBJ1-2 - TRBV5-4 ASSWGPLRANYGYT
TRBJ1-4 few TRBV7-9 ASSYESGEKLF
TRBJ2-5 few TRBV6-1 ASSEVWGLGETQY